This T cell receptor beta chain was identified during a study of T-cell memory formation after mild COVID-19. Study background: Among the donors, TCR clusters were largely specific to each donor. Study-wide results and caveats: Clones contracting over day 15 to 85 were CD4/CD8 balanced, with later expanders leaning CD4+. Of the contracting clones, CD4+ ones lay mainly in CM and EM, and CD8+ ones in EMRA.

On this clonotype itself: What it recognizes is unknown.

TCRdb called the 5' RACE reads again in MiXCR, with one record for every CDR3 protein. The top ten hold roughly 8.4% of the sample, which has 400,000 or so distinct CDR3 sequences, 20% seen once. Germline-derived CDR1 and CDR2 are MNHEY and SVGAGI. The CDR3 sequence is 13 residues long. The V gene lost 6 bases and the J gene lost 7 bases, with 15 bases spanning the gap. The chain links TRBV6-5 to TRBJ1-2; D is possibly TRBD1 (5 bases). Sequencing was performed on PBMCs or a T cell subset sorted from them (not recorded which). The clonotype was recovered from an adult woman who had mild COVID-19 (a few samples of this study predate the infection). Cell type and time point are not known. CDR3 loop: CASSPTQGSGYTF. CDR3 nucleotide sequence: TGTGCCAGCAGCCCCACGCAGGGCTCTGGCTACACCTTC.